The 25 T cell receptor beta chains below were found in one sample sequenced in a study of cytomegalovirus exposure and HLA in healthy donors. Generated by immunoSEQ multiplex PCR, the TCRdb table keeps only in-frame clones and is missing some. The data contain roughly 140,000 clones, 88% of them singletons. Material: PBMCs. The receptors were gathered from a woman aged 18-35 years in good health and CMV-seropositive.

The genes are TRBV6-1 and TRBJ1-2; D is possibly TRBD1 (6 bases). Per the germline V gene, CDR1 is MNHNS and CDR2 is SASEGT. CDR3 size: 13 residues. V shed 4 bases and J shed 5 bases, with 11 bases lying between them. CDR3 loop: CASSVRTGYGYTF. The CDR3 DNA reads TGTGCCAGCAGTGTACGAACAGGGTATGGCTACACCTTC.

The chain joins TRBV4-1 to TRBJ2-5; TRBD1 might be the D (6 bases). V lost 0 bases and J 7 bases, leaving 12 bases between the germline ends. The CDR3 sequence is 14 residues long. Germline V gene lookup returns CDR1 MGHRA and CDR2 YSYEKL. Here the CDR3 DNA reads TGCGCCAGCAGCCAAGAGCGGACAGTGGGGACCCAGTACTTC. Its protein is CASSQERTVGTQYF.

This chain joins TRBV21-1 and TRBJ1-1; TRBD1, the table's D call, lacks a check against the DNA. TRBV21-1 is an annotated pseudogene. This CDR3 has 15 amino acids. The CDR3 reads CASSKVWTGATEAFF. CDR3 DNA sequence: TGTGCCAGCAGCAAAGTGTGGACAGGGGCCACTGAAGCTTTCTTT.

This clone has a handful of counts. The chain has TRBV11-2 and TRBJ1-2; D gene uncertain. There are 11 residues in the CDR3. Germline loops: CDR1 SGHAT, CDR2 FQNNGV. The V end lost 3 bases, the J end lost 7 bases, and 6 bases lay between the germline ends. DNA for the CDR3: TGTGCCAGCAGCTTTCGGGGTGGCTACACCTTC. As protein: CASSFRGGYTF.

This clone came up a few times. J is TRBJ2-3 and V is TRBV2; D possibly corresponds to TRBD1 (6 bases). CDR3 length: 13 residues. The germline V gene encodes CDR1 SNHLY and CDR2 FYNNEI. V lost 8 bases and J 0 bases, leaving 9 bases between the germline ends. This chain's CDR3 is CASGTRSTDTQYF. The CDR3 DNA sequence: TGTGCCAGCGGGACACGGAGCACAGATACGCAGTATTTT.

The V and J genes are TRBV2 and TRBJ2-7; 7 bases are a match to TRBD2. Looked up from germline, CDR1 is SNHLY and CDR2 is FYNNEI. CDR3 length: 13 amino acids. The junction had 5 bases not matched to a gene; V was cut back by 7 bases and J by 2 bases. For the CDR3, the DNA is TGTGCCAGCATCAGACTAGCTACCTACGAGCAGTACTTC. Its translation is CASIRLATYEQYF.

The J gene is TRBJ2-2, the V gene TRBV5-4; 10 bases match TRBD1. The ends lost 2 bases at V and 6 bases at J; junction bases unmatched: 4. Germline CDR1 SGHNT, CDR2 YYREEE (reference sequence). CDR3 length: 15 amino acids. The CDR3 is CASSLRQGAAGELFF. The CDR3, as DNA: TGTGCCAGCAGCTTAAGACAGGGGGCGGCCGGGGAGCTGTTTTTT. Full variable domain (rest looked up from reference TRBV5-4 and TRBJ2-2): ETGVTQSPTHLIKTRGQQVTLRCSSQSGHNTVSWYQQALGQGPQFIFQYYREEENGRGNFPPRFSGLQFPNYSSELNVNALELDDSALYLCASSLRQGAAGELFFGEGSRLTVL.

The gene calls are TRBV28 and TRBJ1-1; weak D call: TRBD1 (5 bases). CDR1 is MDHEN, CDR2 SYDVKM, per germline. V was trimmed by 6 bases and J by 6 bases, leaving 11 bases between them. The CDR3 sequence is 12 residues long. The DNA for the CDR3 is TGTGCCAGCAGAGGGGTCATCGCTGAAGCTTTCTTT. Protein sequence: CASRGVIAEAFF.

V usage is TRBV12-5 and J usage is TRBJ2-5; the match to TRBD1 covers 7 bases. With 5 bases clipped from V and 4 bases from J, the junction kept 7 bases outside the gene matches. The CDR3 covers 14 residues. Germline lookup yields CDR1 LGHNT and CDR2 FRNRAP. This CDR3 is CASGQTNRGETQYF. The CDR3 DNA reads TGTGCTAGTGGTCAGACCAACAGGGGAGAGACCCAGTACTTC.

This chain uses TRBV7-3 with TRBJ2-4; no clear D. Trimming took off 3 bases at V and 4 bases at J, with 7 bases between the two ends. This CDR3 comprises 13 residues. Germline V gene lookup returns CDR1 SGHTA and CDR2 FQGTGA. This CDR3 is CASSLGQKNIQYF. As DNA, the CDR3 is TGTGCCAGCAGCTTGGGCCAAAAAAACATTCAGTACTTC.

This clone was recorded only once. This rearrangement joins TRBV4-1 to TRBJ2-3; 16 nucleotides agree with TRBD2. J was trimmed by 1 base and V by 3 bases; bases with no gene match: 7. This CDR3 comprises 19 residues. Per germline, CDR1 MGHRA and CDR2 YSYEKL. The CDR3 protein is CASSQRGLAGGGRTDTQYF. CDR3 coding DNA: TGCGCCAGCAGCCAGAGGGGACTAGCGGGAGGGGGTCGCACAGATACGCAGTATTTT.

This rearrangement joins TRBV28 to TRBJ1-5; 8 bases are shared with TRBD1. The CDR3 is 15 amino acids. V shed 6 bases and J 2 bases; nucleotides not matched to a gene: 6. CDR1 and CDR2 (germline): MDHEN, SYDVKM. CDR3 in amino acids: CASRGTGGGNQPQHF. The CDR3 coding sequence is TGTGCCAGCAGGGGGACAGGTGGAGGCAATCAGCCCCAGCATTTT.

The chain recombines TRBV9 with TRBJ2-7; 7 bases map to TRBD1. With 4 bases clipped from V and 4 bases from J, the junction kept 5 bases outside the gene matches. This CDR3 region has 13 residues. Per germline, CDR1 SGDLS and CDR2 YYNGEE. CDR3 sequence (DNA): TGTGCCAGCAGCAGACAGGGAGCGTACGAGCAGTACTTC. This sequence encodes CASSRQGAYEQYF.

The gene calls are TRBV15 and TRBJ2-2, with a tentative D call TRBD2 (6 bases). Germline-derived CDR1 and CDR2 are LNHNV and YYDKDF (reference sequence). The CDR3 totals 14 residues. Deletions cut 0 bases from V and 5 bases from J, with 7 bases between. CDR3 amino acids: CATSRDGGTGELFF. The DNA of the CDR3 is TGTGCCACCAGCAGAGATGGAGGGACCGGGGAGCTGTTTTTT.

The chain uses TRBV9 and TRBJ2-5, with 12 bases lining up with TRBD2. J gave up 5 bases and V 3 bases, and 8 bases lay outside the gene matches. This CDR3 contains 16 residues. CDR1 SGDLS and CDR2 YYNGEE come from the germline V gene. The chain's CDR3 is CASSALAGGPLETQYF. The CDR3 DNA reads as TGTGCCAGCAGCGCCCTAGCGGGAGGGCCTTTGGAGACCCAGTACTTC. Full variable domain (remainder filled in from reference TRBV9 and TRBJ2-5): DSGVTQTPKHLITATGQRVTLRCSPRSGDLSVYWYQQSLDQGLQFLIQYYNGEERAKGNILERFSAQQFPDLHSELNLSSLELGDSALYFCASSALAGGPLETQYFGPGTRLLVL.

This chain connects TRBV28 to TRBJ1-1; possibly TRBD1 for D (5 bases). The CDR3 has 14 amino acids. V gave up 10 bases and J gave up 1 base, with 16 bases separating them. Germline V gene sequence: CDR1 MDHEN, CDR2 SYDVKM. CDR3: CAILLDTQNTEAFF. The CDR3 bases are TGTGCCATCCTCTTGGACACCCAGAACACTGAAGCTTTCTTT.

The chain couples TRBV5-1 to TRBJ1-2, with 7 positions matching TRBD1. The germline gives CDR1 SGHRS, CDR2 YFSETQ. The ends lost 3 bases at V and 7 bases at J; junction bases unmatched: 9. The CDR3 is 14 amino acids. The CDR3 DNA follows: TGCGCCAGCAGCTGGGAAGGACAGGCCAGTGGCTACACCTTC. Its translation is CASSWEGQASGYTF.

This CDR3 reads CASSPLAAGKSTEAFF. The CDR3 nucleotides are TGTGCCAGCAGCCCCCTCGCGGCAGGGAAGAGCACTGAAGCTTTCTTT. The chain couples TRBV27 to TRBJ1-1; D possibly corresponds to TRBD1 (5 bases). Per germline, CDR1 MNHEY and CDR2 SMNVEV (reference sequence). The ends were cut back, 6 bases at V and 4 bases at J, with 21 bases in the middle. This CDR3 contains 16 residues.

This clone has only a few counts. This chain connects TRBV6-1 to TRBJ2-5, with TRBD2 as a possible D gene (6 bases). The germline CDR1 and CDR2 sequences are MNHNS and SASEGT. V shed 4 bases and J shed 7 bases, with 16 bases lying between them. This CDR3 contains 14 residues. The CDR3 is CASSAQAGWGTQYF. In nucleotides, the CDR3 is TGTGCCAGCAGTGCCCAAGCGGGCTGGGGGACCCAGTACTTC.

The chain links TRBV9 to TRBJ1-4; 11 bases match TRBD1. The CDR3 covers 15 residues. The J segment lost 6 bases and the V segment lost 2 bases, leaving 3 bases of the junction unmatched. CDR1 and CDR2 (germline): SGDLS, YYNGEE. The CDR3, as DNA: TGTGCCAGCAGCGTCACGGGACAGGGGGATGAAAAACTGTTTTTT. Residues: CASSVTGQGDEKLFF.

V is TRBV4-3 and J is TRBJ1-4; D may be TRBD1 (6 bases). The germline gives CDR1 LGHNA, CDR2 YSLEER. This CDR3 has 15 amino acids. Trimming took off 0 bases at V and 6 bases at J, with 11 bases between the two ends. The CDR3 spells CASSQENRVDEKLFF. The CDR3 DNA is TGCGCCAGCAGCCAAGAGAACAGGGTTGATGAAAAACTGTTTTTT.

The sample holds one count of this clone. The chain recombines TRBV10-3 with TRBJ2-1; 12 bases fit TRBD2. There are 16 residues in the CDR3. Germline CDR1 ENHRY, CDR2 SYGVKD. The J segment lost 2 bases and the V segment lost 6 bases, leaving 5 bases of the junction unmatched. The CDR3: CAIRDLAGGPYNEQFF. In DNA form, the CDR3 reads TGTGCCATCAGGGACCTAGCGGGAGGGCCCTACAATGAGCAGTTCTTC.

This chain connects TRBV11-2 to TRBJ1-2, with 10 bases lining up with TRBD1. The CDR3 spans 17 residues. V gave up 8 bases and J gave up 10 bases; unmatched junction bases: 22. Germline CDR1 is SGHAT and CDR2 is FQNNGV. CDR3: CASVGGTGDVIRKFYTF. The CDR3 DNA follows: TGTGCCAGCGTAGGTGGGACAGGGGATGTAATTAGGAAGTTCTACACCTTC.

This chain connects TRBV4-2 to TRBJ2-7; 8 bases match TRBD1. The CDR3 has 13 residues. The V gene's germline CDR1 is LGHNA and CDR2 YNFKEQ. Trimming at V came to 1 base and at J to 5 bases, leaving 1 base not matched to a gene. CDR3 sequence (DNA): TGTGCCAGCAGCCAAGTGGACAGGGACGAGCAGTACTTC. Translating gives CASSQVDRDEQYF.

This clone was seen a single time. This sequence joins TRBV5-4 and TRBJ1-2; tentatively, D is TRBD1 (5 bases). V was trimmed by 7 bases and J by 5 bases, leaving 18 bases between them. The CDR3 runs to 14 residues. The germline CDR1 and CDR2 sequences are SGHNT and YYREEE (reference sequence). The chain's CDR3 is CASGGVEGNYGYTF. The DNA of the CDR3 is TGTGCCAGCGGGGGGGTCGAAGGGAATTATGGCTACACCTTC.